The 28 T cell receptor beta chains below come from one sample, sequenced in a study of T cells in women clearing cervical HPV infection. Sequencing was performed with immunoSEQ multiplex PCR; in TCRdb, only in-frame clones are kept and a portion is missing. The table for this sample gives tens of thousands of clones. The specimen was blood buffy coat. The receptors derive from a woman aged 18 to 75 with a cervical HPV16 infection that either progressed to CIN3+ or cleared (not recorded which).

Details on this clone: The CDR3 is cut off 3 residues early in the read; its end comes from the germline J gene. The chain links TRBV30 to TRBJ2-2; no firm D call. The CDR3 is 14 amino acids. Trimming removed 1 base at V and 4 bases at J, with 10 bases between. The germline gives CDR1 GTSNPN, CDR2 SVGIG (reference sequence). The CDR3 bases that were read are TGTGCCTGGAGTGAGGCTTATCTCACCGGGGAG. Its protein is CAWSEAYLTGE. The full CDR3 protein reads CAWSEAYLTGELFF.

With respect to this clone: The sequenced fragment ends 3 residues before the CDR3 boundary, so the rest is inferred from the germline J gene. V and J are TRBV5-6 and TRBJ2-1, with D possibly matching TRBD2 (6 bases). Germline V lookup: CDR1 SGHDT, CDR2 YYEEEE. The CDR3 is 14 amino acids. Trimming cost V 4 bases and J 7 bases, with 15 bases left between them. CDR3 sequence reads: CASSPGDWVNEQFF. The sequenced CDR3 bases are TGTGCCAGCAGCCCGGGGGATTGGGTTAATGAG.

A remark on this clone: The DNA ends 3 residues before the CDR3 does, and the rest of the CDR3 is filled in from the germline J gene. The genes are TRBV7-8 and TRBJ1-2; 9 bases are a match to TRBD1. The CDR3 loop spans 14 amino acids. Germline CDR1 reads SGHVS; CDR2 reads FQNEAQ. Trimming took 5 bases from V and 6 from J; bases not matched to a gene: 7. The CDR3 spells CASSLRTGADGYTF. The DNA read from the CDR3 is TGTGCCAGCAGCCTAAGGACAGGGGCGGATGGC.

Turning to this clone: The read terminates 3 residues ahead of where the CDR3 ends, so the germline J gene completes it. The J gene is TRBJ1-2, the V gene TRBV7-2, with D unclear. The length of the CDR3 is 14 residues. V was trimmed by 3 bases and J by 0 bases, leaving 8 bases between them. Looked up from germline, CDR1 is SGHTA and CDR2 is FQGNSA. CDR3: CASSFSTTNYGYTF. The CDR3 DNA, read in part, is TGTGCCAGCAGCTTCTCGACAACTAACTATGGC.

A note on this clone: At one end the junction does not follow the germline gene, possibly because of a read error. The read ends 3 residues shy of where the CDR3 ends; the end is completed using the germline J gene. V is TRBV2 and J is TRBJ2-5; 8 bases map to TRBD1. From germline, CDR1 is SNHLY and CDR2 FYNNEI. The CDR3 totals 15 residues. The CDR3: CASSEGTGREDTQYF. The covered CDR3 bases are TGTGCCAGCAGTGAAGGGACAGGGCGTGAAGATACC.

To note about this clone: The sequence runs out 3 residues before the end of the CDR3; the remainder is reconstructed from the germline J gene. The chain recombines TRBV12-3 or TRBV12-4 with TRBJ1-4, with TRBD1 matching 10 bases. The CDR3 sequence is 14 residues long. The V gene end was trimmed by 8 bases and the J gene end by 8 bases; junction bases not matched to a gene: 8. The CDR3 reads CASDWDRGFEKLFF. CDR3 DNA, as far as it was read: TGTGCCAGCGACTGGGACAGGGGTTTCGAAAAA.

As to this clone: The read is 3 residues too short to cover the CDR3 end, so that end is filled in from the germline J gene. The V call is TRBV19, the J call TRBJ1-2; D is unclear. Germline CDR1 LNHDA, CDR2 SQIVND (reference sequence). The length of the CDR3 is 18 residues. The CDR3 protein is CASSALAGGPAFTDTYTF. The CDR3 bases that were read are TGTGCCAGTAGTGCACTAGCGGGAGGGCCCGCATTCACAGATACC.

Concerning this clone: The CDR3 goes on 3 residues after the read ends, and that part is filled in from the germline J gene. V gene TRBV20-1 combines with J gene TRBJ2-1; 12 bases map to TRBD2. CDR1 and CDR2 (germline): DFQATT, SNEGSKA (reference sequence). The V segment lost 6 bases and the J segment 4 bases; nucleotides outside the gene matches: 4. This CDR3 is 14 amino acids long. The CDR3 loop is CSAQLAGGYNEQFF. CDR3 DNA (partial): TGCAGTGCCCAACTAGCGGGGGGATACAATGAG.

In the case of this clone: The read halts 3 residues ahead of the CDR3 end, with the missing end drawn from the germline J gene. The chain combines TRBV11-3 with TRBJ2-5; tentatively, D is TRBD1 (6 bases). Germline V gene lookup returns CDR1 SGHNT and CDR2 YENEEA. This CDR3 has 15 amino acids. With 3 bases removed from V and 2 bases from J, the gap between germline ends came to 13 bases. Incomplete CDR3 DNA: TGTGCCAGCAGCTTGACGGGCAGGGGACAAGAGACC. As protein: CASSLTGRGQET. The whole CDR3 sequence is CASSLTGRGQETQYF.

Concerning this clone itself: The read comes to an end 3 residues before the CDR3 does, leaving the germline J gene to fill in the end. This rearrangement joins TRBV30 to TRBJ2-2; 7 bases agree with TRBD2. Germline V gene lookup returns CDR1 GTSNPN and CDR2 SVGIG (reference sequence). This CDR3 region has 13 residues. CDR3 DNA (partial): TGTGCCTGGAGTTTCGCGGGGGATTCACCG. This codes for CAWSFAGDSP. In full, the CDR3 reads CAWSFAGDSPLFF.

For this clone: The CDR3 is cut off 3 residues early in the read; its end comes from the germline J gene. This chain joins TRBV7-9 and TRBJ2-5, with D perhaps TRBD1 (6 bases). Germline assignment: CDR1 SEHNR and CDR2 FQNEAQ (reference sequence). Deletions cut 4 bases from V and 3 bases from J, with 12 bases between. This CDR3 contains 14 residues. The CDR3 bases that were read are TGTGCCAGCAGCTCCACAGGGTCAAAAGAGACC. Protein: CASSSTGSKET. Given in full, the CDR3 is CASSSTGSKETQYF.

Note on this clone: One end of the junction varies from germline; a read error may be responsible. Read coverage stops 3 residues before the CDR3 terminus; the germline J gene supplies the remainder. The chain carries TRBV4-2 and TRBJ1-1; possible D gene TRBD1, 6 bases. The CDR3 is 14 residues long. Germline CDR1 reads LGHNA; CDR2 reads YNFKEQ. The CDR3: CASSQGGGNTEAFF. CDR3 DNA (partial): TGCGCCAGCAGCCAAGGGGGGGGCAACACTGAA.

About this clone itself: The sequenced fragment ends 3 residues before the CDR3 boundary, so the rest is inferred from the germline J gene. The rearrangement links TRBV6-2 or TRBV6-3 to TRBJ2-7; 9 bases agree with TRBD1. This CDR3 spans 15 amino acids. Germline CDR1 is MNHEY and CDR2 is SVGEGT. The ends lost 1 base at V and 3 bases at J; junction bases unmatched: 4. The CDR3 is CASSYFGQGIYEQYF. The CDR3 bases that were read are TGTGCCAGCAGTTACTTTGGACAGGGGATCTACGAG.

With respect to this clone: Sequencing ends 3 residues short of the CDR3 end; the germline J gene provides the rest. The chain recombines TRBV7-3 with TRBJ2-1; D possibly corresponds to TRBD2 (5 bases). Germline V lookup: CDR1 SGHTA, CDR2 FQGTGA. V gave up 2 bases and J gave up 8 bases, with 16 bases separating them. CDR3 length: 15 residues. The chain's CDR3 is CASSLSTGYIYEQFF. The CDR3 bases that were read are TGTGCCAGCAGCTTATCCACGGGGTACATCTATGAG.

Notes on this clone: The observed sequence ends 3 residues before the CDR3 terminus, with the missing tail filled in from the germline J gene. The J gene is TRBJ2-7, the V gene TRBV10-2; 8 bases fit TRBD1. Looked up from germline, CDR1 is WSHSY and CDR2 is SAAADI. Losses at the gene ends were 10 bases for V and 1 base for J; bases not matched to a gene: 18. The length of the CDR3 is 17 residues. The sequenced part of the CDR3 DNA is TGCGCCACTCAGCAGGGGGCGGAGGAAGATTATTCCTACGAG. Its translation: CATQQGAEEDYSYE. The whole CDR3 reads CATQQGAEEDYSYEQYF.

Comments on this clone: The read terminates 3 residues ahead of where the CDR3 ends, so the germline J gene completes it. The J gene is TRBJ2-4, the V gene TRBV19; TRBD2 agrees at 7 bases. Germline CDR1 and CDR2: LNHDA and SQIVND (reference sequence). The CDR3 is made up of 11 amino acids. The CDR3 bases that were read are TGTGCCAGTGAGCGGGAAAATGGT. Protein product: CASERENG. The full-length CDR3 reads as CASERENGQYF.

To note about this clone: The read finishes 3 residues shy of the CDR3 end, and the germline J gene is used to complete it. The rearrangement joins TRBV2 to TRBJ2-2; maybe TRBD2 (7 bases). This CDR3 comprises 14 residues. CDR1 and CDR2 from the germline V gene are SNHLY and FYNNEI. The ends were cut back, 6 bases at V and 6 bases at J, with 14 bases in the middle. The CDR3 DNA, read in part, is TGTGCCAGCAGGAAGGGGGGGTTCCCCGGGGAG. The encoded protein is CASRKGGFPGE. The entire CDR3 sequence reads CASRKGGFPGELFF.

In regard to this clone: The read terminates 3 residues before the CDR3 end, so the remaining end is supplied by the germline J gene. The chain links TRBV20-1 to TRBJ2-3, with D tentatively TRBD2 (6 bases). The germline gives CDR1 DFQATT, CDR2 SNEGSKA (reference sequence). There are 14 residues in the CDR3. Trimming shortened V by 6 bases and J by 6 bases, and 19 bases separated the two germline ends. CDR3 amino acids: CSATPLAAGDTQYF. The part of the CDR3 DNA that was read is TGCAGTGCCACCCCTTTAGCGGCTGGGGATACG.

The CDR3 loop reads CSARHRDGFNYGQYF. CDR3 DNA (partial): TGCAGTGCTAGACACAGGGATGGTTTTAACTATGGT. The chain joins TRBV20-1 to TRBJ2-4; tentative D call: TRBD1 (6 bases). Read coverage stops 3 residues before the CDR3 terminus; the germline J gene supplies the remainder. CDR3 length: 15 residues. Germline lookup yields CDR1 DFQATT and CDR2 SNEGSKA (reference sequence).

In the case of this clone: Read sequence stops 3 residues before the CDR3 end, and the germline J gene provides the missing end. V gene TRBV5-1 combines with J gene TRBJ2-1, with D possibly being TRBD1 (6 bases). Trimming left V 3 bases short and J 1 base short, with 14 bases between. The V gene's germline CDR1 is SGHRS and CDR2 YFSETQ. The CDR3 loop spans 16 amino acids. CDR3 in amino acids: CASSSTRGLSYNEQFF. CDR3 bases read: TGCGCCAGCAGCTCCACGAGGGGGTTGTCCTACAATGAG.

As regards this clone: The read stops 3 residues short of the end of the CDR3; the missing end is completed from the germline J gene. The rearrangement joins TRBV20-1 to TRBJ1-6; TRBD1 might be the D (5 bases). Germline CDR1 reads DFQATT; CDR2 reads SNEGSKA (reference sequence). This CDR3 is 14 amino acids long. Trimming took 5 bases from V and 7 from J, leaving 15 bases between them. CDR3 DNA (partial): TGCAGTGCTCCACGACAGCTCCCGAATTCACCC. It specifies CSAPRQLPNSP. The whole CDR3 sequence is CSAPRQLPNSPLHF.

Notes on this clone: The sequence runs out 3 residues before the end of the CDR3; the remainder is reconstructed from the germline J gene. The chain couples TRBV12-5 to TRBJ2-5; D perhaps matches TRBD1 (6 bases). The V end was cut by 6 bases, the J end by 2 bases, with 10 bases between. In germline, CDR1 is LGHNT, CDR2 FRNRAP. The CDR3 is 13 residues long. CDR3 amino acids: CASGTGLQETQYF. CDR3 DNA, as far as it was read: TGTGCTAGTGGGACAGGACTTCAAGAGACC.

In regard to this clone: From the germline J gene comes the end of the CDR3, since the read stops 3 residues before it. The chain links TRBV27 to TRBJ2-7; the match to TRBD2 covers 15 bases. The trim removed 0 bases at V and 6 bases at J, leaving 9 bases unmatched. The germline V gene has CDR1 MNHEY and CDR2 SMNVEV (reference sequence). This CDR3 is 18 amino acids long. The CDR3 DNA, read in part, is TGTGCCAGCAGTTTATCGGGACTAGCGGGAGGCCGTTGGGGCGAG. This sequence encodes CASSLSGLAGGRWGE. The whole CDR3 sequence reads CASSLSGLAGGRWGEQYF.

About this clone itself: The read ends 3 residues before the CDR3 terminus; that terminus is restored from the germline J gene. This chain connects TRBV19 to TRBJ1-6; possible D gene TRBD1, 6 bases. This CDR3 has 17 residues. V lost 3 bases and J 0 bases, leaving 12 bases between the germline ends. Germline V gene lookup returns CDR1 LNHDA and CDR2 SQIVND (reference sequence). The CDR3 protein is CASSMGHGSSYNSPLHF. The part of the CDR3 DNA that was read is TGTGCCAGTAGTATGGGACACGGAAGCTCCTATAATTCACCC. Based on the CDR3 plus reference TRBV19 and TRBJ1-6, the full variable domain is DGGITQSPKYLFRKEGQNVTLSCEQNLNHDAMYWYRQDPGQGLRLIYYSQIVNDFQKGDIAEGYSVSREKKESFPLTVTSAQKNPTAFYLCASSMGHGSSYNSPLHFGNGTRLTVT.

In regard to this clone: Sequencing ends 3 residues short of the CDR3 end; the germline J gene provides the rest. This sequence joins TRBV18 and TRBJ2-7, with 7 positions matching TRBD1. CDR3 length: 15 residues. The junction had 9 bases not matched to a gene; V was cut back by 6 bases and J by 1 base. Germline V gene lookup returns CDR1 KGHSH and CDR2 LQKENI. CDR3 bases read: TGTGCCAGCTCCCCAACAGGGGCCGATTCCTACGAG. It is translated as CASSPTGADSYE. From start to end, the CDR3 is CASSPTGADSYEQYF.

Turning to this clone: The read ends 3 residues before the CDR3 terminus; that terminus is restored from the germline J gene. V gene TRBV12-3 or TRBV12-4 combines with J gene TRBJ1-1; 7 nucleotides line up with TRBD1. This CDR3 is 14 amino acids long. V dropped 4 bases and J dropped 0; count of bases not matched to a gene: 2. The CDR3 region is CASSWDSLNTEAFF. The part of the CDR3 DNA that was read is TGTGCCAGCAGTTGGGACAGCCTGAACACTGAA.

CDR3 DNA (partial): TGTGCCAGCAGTCCGACAGGGATGAACACTGAA. Translation gives CASSPTGMNTE. The entire CDR3 reads CASSPTGMNTEAFF. The chain is built from TRBV7-6 and TRBJ1-1; 7 positions agree with TRBD1. The read stops 3 residues short of the end of the CDR3; the missing end is completed from the germline J gene. In germline, CDR1 is SGHVS, CDR2 FNYEAQ. V trimming: 6 bases; J trimming: 0 bases; junction bases outside the gene matches: 4. The CDR3 is 14 residues long.

A remark on this clone: The read stops 3 residues short of the end of the CDR3; the missing end is completed from the germline J gene. V usage is TRBV18 and J usage is TRBJ2-2; 8 bases map to TRBD1. Per the germline V gene, CDR1 is KGHSH and CDR2 is LQKENI. This CDR3 region has 14 residues. The CDR3 sequence: CASSPRTGNEKLFF. The CDR3 DNA, read in part, is TGTGCCAGCTCACCACGGACAGGGAATGAAAAG.